This TCR beta chain was identified in a study of cytomegalovirus exposure and HLA in healthy donors. Regarding the study as a whole: The likely explanation for a cluster of highly shared sequence variants was sequencing artifact. Researchers reported in a later analysis that a missense DCLRE1C variant was tied to TCR beta V- and J-gene trimming. In an earlier analysis, productive rearrangement rates for most beta V segments clustered near 87% or 30%.

Remarks on this clone: Its antigen is not identified. An end of the junction differs from the germline gene, which may be a read error.

Use of 60 Vbeta and 13 Jbeta primers characterized the PCR. The repertoire was sequenced with immunoSEQ multiplex PCR; TCRdb's copy has only in-frame clones and lacks some. This sample has around 110,000 clones, with approximately 71% found just once. The CDR3 is 13 residues long. Germline V CDR1 and CDR2: PRHDT, FYEKMQ (reference sequence). The sequence was obtained from a middle-aged man in good health and CMV-seronegative. The sequencing sample was made of PBMCs. This chain connects TRBV13 to TRBJ2-3, with D possibly TRBD1 on 5 matching bases. The CDR3 loop reads CASSLFAQGGMNF. The CDR3 DNA follows: TGTGCCAGCAGCTTATTTGCCCAGGGCGGTATGAATTTT.